The 12 T cell receptor beta chains below come from one sample, sequenced in a study of blood T cell repertoires in COVID-19. Only in-frame clones appear in the TCRdb table, and some are missing; sequencing was by immunoSEQ multiplex PCR. The sample has over 200,000 clones, about 90% seen once; the top ten hold about 2%. The sample comprised peripheral blood. These receptors were collected from a man aged 35 to 55 with active or convalescent COVID-19.

The chain carries TRBV6-6 and TRBJ2-4; D may be TRBD2 (6 bases). This CDR3 region has 13 residues. Germline values: CDR1 MNHNY, CDR2 SVGAGI (reference sequence). CDR3 DNA: TGTGCGGAGGGCGGGACGGGCAAAAACATTCAGTACTTC. This encodes CAEGGTGKNIQYF.

In this sample, this clone turned up a few times. The V gene is TRBV20-1, the J gene TRBJ2-7; a weak D match, TRBD2 (5 bases). V was trimmed by 6 bases and J by 2 bases, leaving 8 bases between them. CDR3 length: 11 residues. The germline V gene has CDR1 DFQATT and CDR2 SNEGSKA (reference sequence). The CDR3 DNA sequence: TGCAGTGCGGCCGGGACCTACGAGCAGTACTTC. As protein: CSAAGTYEQYF.

V and J are TRBV5-1 and TRBJ1-1; D unclear. The germline gives CDR1 SGHRS, CDR2 YFSETQ. The CDR3 totals 16 residues. With 2 bases removed from V and 2 bases from J, the gap between germline ends came to 16 bases. CDR3 loop: CASSFTWPSDNTEAFF. In DNA, the CDR3 is TGCGCCAGCAGCTTTACCTGGCCGTCAGATAACACTGAAGCTTTCTTT.

The CDR3 DNA is TGTGCCAGCAGGAGACAGGGGTTGGGACAGCCCCAGCATTTT. This encodes CASRRQGLGQPQHF. The J gene is TRBJ1-5, the V gene TRBV6-5, with TRBD1 matching over 8 bases. Trimming at V came to 6 bases and at J to 7 bases, leaving 8 bases not matched to a gene. Germline V gene data show CDR1 as MNHEY and CDR2 as SVGAGI. This CDR3 has 14 amino acids.

The chain carries TRBV30 and TRBJ2-5; TRBD2 agrees at 7 bases. This CDR3 comprises 15 residues. CDR1 and CDR2 from the germline V gene are GTSNPN and SVGIG (reference sequence). V was pared by 7 bases and J by 1 base, with 12 bases of the junction left unmatched. The CDR3 spells CAFSPGRGTQETQYF. CDR3 nucleotide sequence: TGTGCCTTTTCCCCAGGGAGGGGTACCCAAGAGACCCAGTACTTC.

This chain uses TRBV9 with TRBJ1-2; D call uncertain. This CDR3 has 15 amino acids. Looked up from germline, CDR1 is SGDLS and CDR2 is YYNGEE. Trimming stripped 0 bases from V and 0 bases from J, with 9 bases between. As DNA, the CDR3 is TGTGCCAGCAGCGTAGCCGGGGTTGCTAACTATGGCTACACCTTC. It is translated as CASSVAGVANYGYTF.

The sample holds a few counts of this clone. The chain is built from TRBV4-2 and TRBJ2-2, with D hard to call. Germline lookup yields CDR1 LGHNA and CDR2 YNFKEQ. Trimming removed 4 bases from V and 6 bases from J, with 3 bases in between. The CDR3 runs to 11 residues. The CDR3 region is CASSPAGELFF. DNA of the CDR3: TGTGCCAGCAGCCCGGCCGGGGAGCTGTTTTTT.

This sequence joins TRBV28 and TRBJ2-6; D might be TRBD2 (5 bases). The V end was cut by 10 bases, the J end by 0 bases, with 19 bases between. Germline V lookup: CDR1 MDHEN, CDR2 SYDVKM. This CDR3 has 17 amino acids. Written as DNA, the CDR3 is TGTGCCACCTTTCAGAGGGTTGGGTTCTCTGGGGCCAACGTCCTGACTTTC. This encodes CATFQRVGFSGANVLTF.

J is TRBJ1-5 and V is TRBV6-4; D possibly corresponds to TRBD1 (5 bases). This CDR3 comprises 20 residues. Germline CDR1 is MRHNA and CDR2 is SNTAGT. Trimming removed 0 bases from V and 0 bases from J, with 21 bases in between. CDR3 bases: TGTGCCAGCAGTGACTCCCCAGGCAGGGAGGTAGGCTGTAGCAATCAGCCCCAGCATTTT. Its protein product is CASSDSPGREVGCSNQPQHF.

The chain uses TRBV7-9 and TRBJ2-1; 8 bases are a match to TRBD1. V gave up 1 base and J gave up 7 bases; unmatched junction bases: 0. The CDR3 has 13 residues. Germline lookup yields CDR1 SEHNR and CDR2 FQNEAQ (reference sequence). For the CDR3, the DNA is TGTGCCAGCAGCTTAGGGACAGGGAATGAGCAGTTCTTC. It encodes CASSLGTGNEQFF.

This chain links TRBV5-5 with TRBJ2-2, with D possibly being TRBD1 (7 bases). V shed 0 bases and J shed 3 bases, with 15 bases lying between them. CDR3 size: 17 residues. Germline lookup yields CDR1 SGHKS and CDR2 YYEKEE (reference sequence). The CDR3 sequence: CASSLVEGASYTGELFF. DNA for the CDR3: TGTGCCAGCAGCTTGGTGGAGGGGGCTAGTTACACCGGGGAGCTGTTTTTT. Drawing the rest from reference TRBV5-5 and TRBJ2-2, the complete variable domain is DAGVTQSPTHLIKTRGQQVTLRCSPISGHKSVSWYQQVLGQGPQFIFQYYEKEERGRGNFPDRFSARQFPNYSSELNVNALLLGDSALYLCASSLVEGASYTGELFFGEGSRLTVL.

This clone has a single count. This chain uses TRBV28 with TRBJ1-4, with D possibly TRBD1 on 6 matching bases. Trimming shortened V by 8 bases and J by 5 bases, and 9 bases separated the two germline ends. The CDR3 sequence is 12 residues long. Germline assignment: CDR1 MDHEN and CDR2 SYDVKM. The CDR3 sequence: CASGQGNEKLFF. The DNA for the CDR3 is TGTGCCAGCGGCCAGGGGAATGAAAAACTGTTTTTT.